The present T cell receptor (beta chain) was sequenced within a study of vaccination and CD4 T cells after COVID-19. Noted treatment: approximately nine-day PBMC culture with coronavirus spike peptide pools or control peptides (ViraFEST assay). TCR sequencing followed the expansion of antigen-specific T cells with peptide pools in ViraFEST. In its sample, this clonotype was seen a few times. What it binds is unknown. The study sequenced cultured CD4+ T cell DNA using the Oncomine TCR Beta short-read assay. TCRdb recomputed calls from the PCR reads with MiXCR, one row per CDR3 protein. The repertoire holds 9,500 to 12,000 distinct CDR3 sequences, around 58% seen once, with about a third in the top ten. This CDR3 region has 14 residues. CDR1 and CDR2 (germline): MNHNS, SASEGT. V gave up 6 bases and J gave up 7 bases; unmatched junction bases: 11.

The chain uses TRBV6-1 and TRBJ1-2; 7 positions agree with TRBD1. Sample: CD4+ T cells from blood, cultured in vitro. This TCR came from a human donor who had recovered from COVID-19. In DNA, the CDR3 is TGTGCCAGCAGGCCGACAGGGTATGTCCCTGGCTACACCTTC. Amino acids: CASRPTGYVPGYTF.